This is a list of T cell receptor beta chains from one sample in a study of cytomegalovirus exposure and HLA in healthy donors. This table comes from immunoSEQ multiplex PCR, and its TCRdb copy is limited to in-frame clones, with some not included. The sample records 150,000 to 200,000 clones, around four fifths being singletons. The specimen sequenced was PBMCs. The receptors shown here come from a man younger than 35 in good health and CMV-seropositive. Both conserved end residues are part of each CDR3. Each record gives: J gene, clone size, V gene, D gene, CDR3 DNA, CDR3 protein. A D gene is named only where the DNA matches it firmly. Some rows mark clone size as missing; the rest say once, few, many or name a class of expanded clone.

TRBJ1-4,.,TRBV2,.,TGTGCCAGCCGGACCACAGGGCCTAATGAAAAACTGTTTTTT,CASRTTGPNEKLFF
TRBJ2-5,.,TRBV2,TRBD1,TGTGCCAGCAGTGCGGACAGGGGACAAGAGACCCAGTACTTC,CASSADRGQETQYF
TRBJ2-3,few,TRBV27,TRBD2,TGTGCCAGCAGTCTCCGGTACTACCCGGGACTAGTTTCCCCAGATACGCAGTATTTT,CASSLRYYPGLVSPDTQYF
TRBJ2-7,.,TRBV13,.,TGTGCCAGCAGCTTAGGTCTCTACGAGCAGTACTTC,CASSLGLYEQYF
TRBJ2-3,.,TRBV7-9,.,TGTGCCAGCAGCCTCGCGGCGGGCAGCACAGATACGCAGTATTTT,CASSLAAGSTDTQYF
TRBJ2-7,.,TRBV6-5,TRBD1,TGTGCCAGCAGTTACCCCCGAGGGACAGGGCTCAACGAGCAGTACTTC,CASSYPRGTGLNEQYF
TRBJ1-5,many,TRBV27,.,TGTGCCAGCAGAGGGCAGGGAGGTCAGCCCCAGCATTTT,CASRGQGGQPQHF
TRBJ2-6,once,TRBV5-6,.,TGTGCCAGCAACCTAGACTTTTCCTCTGGGGCCAACGTCCTGACTTTC,CASNLDFSSGANVLTF
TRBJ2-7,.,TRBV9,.,TGTGCCAGCAGCTCCACCGAGAGCTACGAGCAGTACTTC,CASSSTESYEQYF
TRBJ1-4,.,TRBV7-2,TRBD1,TGTGCCAGCAGCCTGACAGGGCCAACTAATGAAAAACTGTTTTTT,CASSLTGPTNEKLFF
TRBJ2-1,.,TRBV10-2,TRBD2,TGCGCCAGCAGTGAGGGGGCGGGAGGGCCTGATGAGCAGTTCTTC,CASSEGAGGPDEQFF
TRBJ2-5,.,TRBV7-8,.,TGTGCCAGCAGCTTAGAGGGGTCCCAGTACTTC,CASSLEGSQYF
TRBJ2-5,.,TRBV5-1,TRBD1,TGCGCCAGCAGCTTCAGGGGGCCAGAGACCCAGTACTTC,CASSFRGPETQYF
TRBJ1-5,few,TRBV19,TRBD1,TGTGCCAGTAGTAGCCGGACAGGGAAATACAATCAGCCCCAGCATTTT,CASSSRTGKYNQPQHF
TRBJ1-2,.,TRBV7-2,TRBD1,TGTGCCAGCAGCTCACCCAGGGGGCAGTGGGGCTACACCTTC,CASSSPRGQWGYTF
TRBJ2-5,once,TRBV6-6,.,TGTGCCACCATGACGGCGGCTCAAGAGACCCAGTACTTC,CATMTAAQETQYF
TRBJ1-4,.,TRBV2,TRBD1,TGTGCCAGCAGTACAGGGGTGGAGTTCGAAAAACTGTTTTTT,CASSTGVEFEKLFF
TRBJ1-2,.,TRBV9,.,TGTGCCAGCAGCGTAGCAGAAAACTATGGCTACACCTTC,CASSVAENYGYTF
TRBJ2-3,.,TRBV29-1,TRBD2,TGCAGCGCCTCCGGGACAGTGACTAGCGGGGCAACAGATACGCAGTATTTT,CSASGTVTSGATDTQYF
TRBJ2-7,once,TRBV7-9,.,TGTGCCAGCAGCTTAGCGGAGTACGAGCAGTACTTC,CASSLAEYEQYF
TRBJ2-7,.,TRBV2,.,TGTGCCAGCAGTGAAGGGACAGCGGACTACGAGCAGTACTTC,CASSEGTADYEQYF
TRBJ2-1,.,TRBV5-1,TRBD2,TGCGCCAGCAGCTGGGGGGGTGACTCCTACAATGAGCAGTTCTTC,CASSWGGDSYNEQFF
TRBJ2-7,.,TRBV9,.,TGTGCCAGCAGGGGGGGAGTCGGATACGAGCAGTACTTC,CASRGGVGYEQYF
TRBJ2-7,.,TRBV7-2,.,TGTGCCAGCAGCTTAGGGGGACACCTTCTCTACGAGCAGTACTTC,CASSLGGHLLYEQYF
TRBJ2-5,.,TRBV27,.,TGTGCCAGCAGGCGGCAGACCCAGTACTTC,CASRRQTQYF
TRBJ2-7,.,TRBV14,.,TGTGCCAGCAGCCATATGACTAGGTCCGCCTACGAGCAGTACTTC,CASSHMTRSAYEQYF
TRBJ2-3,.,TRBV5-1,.,TGCGCCAGCAGCGGTCTAGGGGCCACAGATACGCAGTATTTT,CASSGLGATDTQYF
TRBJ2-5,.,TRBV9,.,TGTGCCAGCAGCGTAGTCGGGTCAGTCCAAGAGACCCAGTACTTC,CASSVVGSVQETQYF
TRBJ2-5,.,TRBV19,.,TGTGCCAGTAGTATTTCAGGGGCAGAGACCCAGTACTTC,CASSISGAETQYF
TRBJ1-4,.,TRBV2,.,TGTGCCAGCAGTGGCCGAGGGCAAGGTGAAAAACTGTTTTTT,CASSGRGQGEKLFF
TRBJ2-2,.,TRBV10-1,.,TGCGCCAGCAGTGACCGGAGGGCCGGGGAGCTGTTTTTT,CASSDRRAGELFF
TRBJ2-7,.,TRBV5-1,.,TGCGCCAGCAGCTCATCAGGGGCCTGGGGCGGCTACGAGCAGTACTTC,CASSSSGAWGGYEQYF
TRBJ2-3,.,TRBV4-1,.,TGCGCCAGCAGCCCCCAACACAGGTGGTCAGATACGCAGTATTTT,CASSPQHRWSDTQYF
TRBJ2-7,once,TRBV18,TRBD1,TGTGCCAGCAACACAGGGGTCCCCTACGAGCAGTACTTC,CASNTGVPYEQYF
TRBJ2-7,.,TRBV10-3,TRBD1,TGTGCCATCAGTGACTTCCGGGACAGAGCCTACGAGCAGTACTTC,CAISDFRDRAYEQYF
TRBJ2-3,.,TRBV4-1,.,TGCGCCAGCAGTCATACTACTACTCCCTATAGCACAGATACGCAGTATTTT,CASSHTTTPYSTDTQYF
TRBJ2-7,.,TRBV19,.,TGTGCTAGTAGTAACGCGCTAGGCGAGCAGTACTTC,CASSNALGEQYF
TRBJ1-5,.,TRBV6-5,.,TGTGCCAGCAGTTACTCAGGGGTAGGCAATCAGCCCCAGCATTTT,CASSYSGVGNQPQHF
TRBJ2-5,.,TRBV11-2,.,TGTGCCAGCAGCTTCTTAGGGGAGGCGGAGACCCAGTACTTC,CASSFLGEAETQYF
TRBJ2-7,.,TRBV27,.,TGTGCCAGCAGTTCCCTCTACGAGCAGTACTTC,CASSSLYEQYF
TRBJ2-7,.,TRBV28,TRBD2,TGTGCCAGCATTAACCCGGGACTAGCGGCTTACGAGCAGTACTTC,CASINPGLAAYEQYF
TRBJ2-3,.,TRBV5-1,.,TGCGCCAGCAGCTTGGTTGCGAGTGCAGGGACAGATACGCAGTATTTT,CASSLVASAGTDTQYF
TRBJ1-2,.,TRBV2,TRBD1,TGTGCCAGCACCGAGACAGGGTATTATGGCTACACCTTC,CASTETGYYGYTF
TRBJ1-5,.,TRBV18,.,TGTGCCAGCTCACCCCTGGCGGGGGGGGATGCATCCTATAGCAATCAGCCCCAGCATTTT,CASSPLAGGDASYSNQPQHF
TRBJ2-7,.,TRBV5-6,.,TGTGCCAGCAGCCTAGCCTACGAGCAGTACTTC,CASSLAYEQYF
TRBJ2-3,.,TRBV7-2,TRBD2,TGTGCCAGCAGCCGCGGACTAGCGGGAGAAGGGTGGGCAGATACGCAGTATTTT,CASSRGLAGEGWADTQYF